One sample yielded the 17 T cell receptor beta chains listed below, sequenced in a study of T cell changes during pregnancy in multiple sclerosis. Generated by immunoSEQ multiplex PCR, the TCRdb table keeps only in-frame clones and is missing some. This table holds 70,000 to 95,000 clones, 80% to 95% found once. Sequences were derived from peripheral blood, sampled in the second trimester of pregnancy. These receptors were obtained from a female donor in good health, enrolled as a control in a pregnancy study.

This clone appeared once. The V and J genes are TRBV7-9 and TRBJ2-7; the D gene is possibly TRBD2 (6 bases). Trimming left V 5 bases short and J 6 bases short, with 14 bases between. The germline V gene has CDR1 SEHNR and CDR2 FQNEAQ (reference sequence). This CDR3 has 13 residues. Here the CDR3 reads CASSRGTPPEQYF. In DNA, the CDR3 is TGTGCCAGCAGCCGGGGGACTCCCCCCGAGCAGTACTTC.

The rearrangement links TRBV5-5 to TRBJ2-7, with 7 positions matching TRBD1. Germline CDR1 SGHKS, CDR2 YYEKEE (reference sequence). J gave up 3 bases and V 0 bases, and 6 bases lay outside the gene matches. The CDR3 runs 15 residues. CDR3 protein: CASSLDDRDDYEQYF. The CDR3, as DNA: TGTGCCAGCAGCTTGGATGACAGGGACGACTACGAGCAGTACTTC.

J is TRBJ2-3 and V is TRBV5-6; 14 bases line up with TRBD2. The CDR3 length is 16 residues. Trimming removed 3 bases from V and 1 base from J; junction bases left unmatched: 1. The germline CDR1 and CDR2 sequences are SGHDT and YYEEEE. The CDR3 bases are TGTGCCAGCAGCTCGGGACTAGCGGGGGGCACAGATACGCAGTATTTT. Amino acid sequence: CASSSGLAGGTDTQYF.

The chain combines TRBV7-9 with TRBJ1-1, with D perhaps matching TRBD1 (5 bases). This CDR3 is built from 13 residues. In germline, CDR1 is SEHNR, CDR2 FQNEAQ (reference sequence). V shed 5 bases and J shed 7 bases, with 14 bases lying between them. The CDR3 nucleotides are TGTGCCAGCAGCCCGGAAGTGGGGGGTGAAGCTTTCTTT. Its translation is CASSPEVGGEAFF.

The J gene is TRBJ1-3, the V gene TRBV13; D is unclear. V dropped 5 bases and J dropped 0 bases, with 11 bases sitting between them. Germline V CDR1 and CDR2: PRHDT, FYEKMQ (reference sequence). The CDR3 length is 15 residues. The CDR3 reads CASSPGRGSGNTIYF. The CDR3, as DNA: TGTGCCAGCAGCCCGGGTCGAGGCTCTGGAAACACCATATATTTT.

The DNA of the CDR3 is TGTGCCAGCAGCGCGTATAACTACGAGCAGTACTTC. Protein: CASSAYNYEQYF. The rearrangement uses TRBV5-4 and TRBJ2-7; D is ambiguous. Per germline, CDR1 SGHNT and CDR2 YYREEE (reference sequence). CDR3 length: 12 residues. V was shortened by 4 bases and J by 3 bases, with 8 bases between the two germline ends.

The chain is built from TRBV9 and TRBJ2-1, with TRBD2 matching 15 bases. The CDR3 length is 18 residues. Unmatched junction bases numbered 3, after V lost 2 bases and J lost 0 bases. Germline CDR1 is SGDLS and CDR2 is YYNGEE. The CDR3 here is CASSVGLAGGFSYNEQFF. Written as DNA, the CDR3 is TGTGCCAGCAGCGTGGGACTAGCGGGGGGTTTCTCCTACAATGAGCAGTTCTTC.

This clone was recorded a few times. This chain connects TRBV19 to TRBJ1-2; TRBD1 is a possible D gene (6 bases). Trimming took 7 bases from V and 7 from J, leaving 16 bases between them. Per germline, CDR1 LNHDA and CDR2 SQIVND (reference sequence). This CDR3 has 13 amino acids. The CDR3 is CASTSGGARGYTF. As DNA, the CDR3 is TGTGCCAGTACCAGCGGGGGGGCGCGTGGCTACACCTTC.

The chain couples TRBV7-2 to TRBJ2-2, with a weak D call TRBD2 (8 bases). With 4 bases removed from V and 6 bases from J, the gap between germline ends came to 18 bases. The CDR3 covers 16 residues. Germline CDR1 is SGHTA and CDR2 is FQGNSA. The CDR3 loop is CASSSREGAPAGELFF. In nucleotides, the CDR3 is TGTGCCAGCAGCTCCCGGGAGGGGGCGCCTGCCGGGGAGCTGTTTTTT.

The chain joins TRBV7-2 to TRBJ2-3; D gene ambiguous. There are 17 residues in the CDR3. CDR1 is SGHTA, CDR2 FQGNSA, per germline. Trimming cost V 5 bases and J 3 bases, with 21 bases left between them. The CDR3: CASSPPRRVSRTDTQYF. The CDR3, as DNA: TGTGCCAGCAGCCCTCCCCGTCGGGTTAGCCGAACAGATACGCAGTATTTT.

The chain combines TRBV20-1 with TRBJ1-2, with TRBD1 identical over 7 bases. The V gene's germline CDR1 is DFQATT and CDR2 SNEGSKA (reference sequence). The CDR3 covers 11 residues. V gave up 3 bases and J gave up 10 bases; unmatched junction bases: 5. CDR3 amino acids: CSARGQGDYTF. CDR3 DNA sequence: TGCAGTGCTAGGGGCCAGGGGGACTACACCTTC.

V gene TRBV19 combines with J gene TRBJ2-3, with D possibly being TRBD2 (5 bases). Germline assignment: CDR1 LNHDA and CDR2 SQIVND (reference sequence). CDR3 length: 15 residues. Trimming pared 0 bases from V and 5 bases from J, leaving 12 bases between. The DNA of the CDR3 is TGTGCCAGTAGTATAGAACGGACTCCGGGAGATACGCAGTATTTT. Amino acids: CASSIERTPGDTQYF.

To note about this clone: This sample includes further DNA sequences coding for the same CDR3. The V gene is TRBV30, the J gene TRBJ2-1, with 9 bases lining up with TRBD2. The CDR3 consists of 15 residues. Germline assignment: CDR1 GTSNPN and CDR2 SVGIG (reference sequence). The trim removed 0 bases at V and 7 bases at J, leaving 7 bases unmatched. Here the CDR3 reads CAWSVRGGLGNEQFF. The CDR3 DNA reads as TGTGCCTGGAGTGTGCGGGGGGGCCTCGGAAATGAGCAGTTCTTC.

This chain connects TRBV5-1 to TRBJ2-2; TRBD1 matches at 8 bases. The junction had 6 bases not matched to a gene; V was cut back by 4 bases and J by 7 bases. CDR1 is SGHRS and CDR2 is YFSETQ in the germline V gene. The CDR3 runs 14 residues. CDR3 coding DNA: TGCGCCAGCAGCCAAATGACAGGGGTCGGGGAGCTGTTTTTT. Translated, it gives CASSQMTGVGELFF.

The rearrangement links TRBV4-3 to TRBJ1-6, with D tentatively TRBD1 (5 bases). V was pared by 2 bases and J by 10 bases, with 15 bases between. Germline V CDR1 and CDR2: LGHNA, YSLEER. CDR3 length equals 15 residues. The CDR3 sequence: CASSQTRAGQSPLHF. DNA of the CDR3: TGCGCCAGCAGCCAAACCAGAGCAGGGCAATCACCCCTCCACTTT.

The rearrangement uses TRBV6-4 and TRBJ2-5; 9 nucleotides align to TRBD2. The J segment lost 1 base and the V segment lost 4 bases, leaving 7 bases of the junction unmatched. The V gene's germline CDR1 is MRHNA and CDR2 SNTAGT. The CDR3 extends over 16 amino acids. CDR3 sequence reads: CASSVVAGGAQETQYF. CDR3 nucleotides: TGTGCCAGCAGTGTCGTGGCGGGGGGGGCCCAAGAGACCCAGTACTTC.

The chain uses TRBV5-4 and TRBJ2-1; 8 bases are a match to TRBD1. Germline CDR1 reads SGHNT; CDR2 reads YYREEE (reference sequence). After removal of 3 bases from V and 8 bases from J, the junction contained 4 bases not matched to a gene. The CDR3 sequence is 13 residues long. The CDR3 reads CASSSDRAHEQFF. CDR3 DNA sequence: TGTGCCAGCAGCTCGGACAGGGCTCATGAGCAGTTCTTC.